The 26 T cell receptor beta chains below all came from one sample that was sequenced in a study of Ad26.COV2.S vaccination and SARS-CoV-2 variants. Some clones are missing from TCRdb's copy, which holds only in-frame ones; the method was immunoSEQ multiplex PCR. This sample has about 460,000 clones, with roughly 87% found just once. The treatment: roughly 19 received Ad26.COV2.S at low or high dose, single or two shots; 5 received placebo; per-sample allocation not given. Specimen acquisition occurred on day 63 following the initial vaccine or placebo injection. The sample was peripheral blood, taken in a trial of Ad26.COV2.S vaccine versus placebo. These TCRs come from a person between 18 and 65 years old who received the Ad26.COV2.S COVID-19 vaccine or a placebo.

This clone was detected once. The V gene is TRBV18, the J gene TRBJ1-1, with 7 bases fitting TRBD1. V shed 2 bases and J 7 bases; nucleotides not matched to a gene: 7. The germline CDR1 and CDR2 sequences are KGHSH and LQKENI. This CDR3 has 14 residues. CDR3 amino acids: CASSPYDRDSEAFF. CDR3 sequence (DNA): TGTGCCAGCTCACCATACGACAGGGACAGTGAAGCTTTCTTT.

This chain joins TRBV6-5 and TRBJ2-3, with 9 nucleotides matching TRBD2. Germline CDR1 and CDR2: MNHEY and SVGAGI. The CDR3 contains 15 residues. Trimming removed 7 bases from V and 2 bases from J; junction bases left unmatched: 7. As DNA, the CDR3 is TGTGCCAGCATTCGTCTAGCGGGACTCACAGATACGCAGTATTTT. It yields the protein CASIRLAGLTDTQYF.

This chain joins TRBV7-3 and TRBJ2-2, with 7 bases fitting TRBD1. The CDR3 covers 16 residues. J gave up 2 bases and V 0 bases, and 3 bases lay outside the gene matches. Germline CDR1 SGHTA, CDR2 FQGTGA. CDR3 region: CASSLTGTANTGELFF. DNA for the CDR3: TGTGCCAGCAGCTTAACTGGGACAGCCAACACCGGGGAGCTGTTTTTT.

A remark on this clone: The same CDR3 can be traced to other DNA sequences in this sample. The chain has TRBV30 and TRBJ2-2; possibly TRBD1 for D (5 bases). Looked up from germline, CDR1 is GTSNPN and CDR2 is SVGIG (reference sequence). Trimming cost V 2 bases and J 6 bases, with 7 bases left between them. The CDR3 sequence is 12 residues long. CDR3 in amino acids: CAWSRGSGELFF. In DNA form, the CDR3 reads TGTGCCTGGAGTAGGGGTTCCGGGGAGCTGTTTTTT.

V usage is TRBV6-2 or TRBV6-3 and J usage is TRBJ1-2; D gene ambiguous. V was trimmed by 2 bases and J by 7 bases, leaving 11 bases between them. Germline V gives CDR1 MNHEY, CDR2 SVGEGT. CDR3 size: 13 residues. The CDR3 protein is CASSYKVYGGYTF. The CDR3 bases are TGTGCCAGCAGTTACAAGGTCTATGGTGGCTACACCTTC.

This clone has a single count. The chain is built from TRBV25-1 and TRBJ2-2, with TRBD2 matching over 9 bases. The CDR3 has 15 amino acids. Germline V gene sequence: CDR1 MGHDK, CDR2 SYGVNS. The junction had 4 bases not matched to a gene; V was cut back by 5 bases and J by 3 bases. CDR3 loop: CASSSLAGYTGELFF. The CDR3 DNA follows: TGTGCCAGCAGTTCCCTAGCGGGATACACCGGGGAGCTGTTTTTT.

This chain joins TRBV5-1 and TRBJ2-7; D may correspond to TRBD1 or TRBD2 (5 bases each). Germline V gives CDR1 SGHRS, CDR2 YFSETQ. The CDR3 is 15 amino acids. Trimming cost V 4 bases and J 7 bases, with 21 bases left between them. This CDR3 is CASSPGTGPPGEQYF. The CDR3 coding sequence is TGCGCCAGCAGCCCGGGGACGGGCCCGCCGGGTGAGCAGTACTTC.

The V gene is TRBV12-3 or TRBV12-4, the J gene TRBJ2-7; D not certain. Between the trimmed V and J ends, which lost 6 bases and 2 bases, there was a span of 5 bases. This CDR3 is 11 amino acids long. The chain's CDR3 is CASSRTYEQYF. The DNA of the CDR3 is TGTGCCAGCAGCCGCACCTACGAGCAGTACTTC.

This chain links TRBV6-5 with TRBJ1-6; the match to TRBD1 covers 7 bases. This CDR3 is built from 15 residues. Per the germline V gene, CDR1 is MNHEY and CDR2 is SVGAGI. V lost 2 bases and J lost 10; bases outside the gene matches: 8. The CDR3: CASSYEGQTQSPLHF. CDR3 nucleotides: TGTGCCAGCAGTTACGAGGGACAGACCCAATCACCCCTCCACTTT.

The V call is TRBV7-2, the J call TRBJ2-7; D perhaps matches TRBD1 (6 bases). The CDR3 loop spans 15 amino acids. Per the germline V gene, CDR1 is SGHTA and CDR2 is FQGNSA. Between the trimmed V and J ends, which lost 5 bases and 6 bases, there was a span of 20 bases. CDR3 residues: CASSPRGQGNGEQYF. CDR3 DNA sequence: TGTGCCAGCAGCCCTCGAGGCCAGGGGAATGGCGAGCAGTACTTC.

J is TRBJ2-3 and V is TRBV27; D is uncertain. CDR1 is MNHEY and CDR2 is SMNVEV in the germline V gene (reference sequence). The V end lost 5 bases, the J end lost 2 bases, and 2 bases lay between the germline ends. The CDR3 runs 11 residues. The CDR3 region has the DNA TGTGCCAGCAGTAACACAGATACGCAGTATTTT. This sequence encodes CASSNTDTQYF.

CDR3 loop: CASGGGKGGQPQHF. CDR3 in DNA: TGTGCCTCAGGCGGGGGGAAAGGGGGTCAGCCCCAGCATTTT. The V call is TRBV7-2, the J call TRBJ1-5, with D possibly being TRBD1 (6 bases). Trimming stripped 11 bases from V and 6 bases from J, with 20 bases between. The CDR3 is 14 residues long. Germline assignment: CDR1 SGHTA and CDR2 FQGNSA.

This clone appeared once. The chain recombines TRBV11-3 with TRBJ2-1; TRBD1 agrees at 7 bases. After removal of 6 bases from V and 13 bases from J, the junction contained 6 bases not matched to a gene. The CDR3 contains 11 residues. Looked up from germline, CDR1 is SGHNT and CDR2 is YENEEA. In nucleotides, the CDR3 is TGTGCCAGCAGTAGGAGACAGGGACAGTTCTTC. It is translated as CASSRRQGQFF.

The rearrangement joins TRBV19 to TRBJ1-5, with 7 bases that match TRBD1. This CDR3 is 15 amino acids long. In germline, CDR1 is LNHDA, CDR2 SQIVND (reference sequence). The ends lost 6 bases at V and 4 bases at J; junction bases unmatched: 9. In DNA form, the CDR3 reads TGTGCCAGTAGGAAACAGACAGGGCGGAATCAGCCCCAGCATTTT. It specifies CASRKQTGRNQPQHF.

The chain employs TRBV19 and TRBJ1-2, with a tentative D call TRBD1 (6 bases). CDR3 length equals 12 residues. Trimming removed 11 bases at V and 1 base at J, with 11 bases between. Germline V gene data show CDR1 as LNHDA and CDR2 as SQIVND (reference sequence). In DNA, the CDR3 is TGTGCCGCGGAGGGGGGTAACTATGGCTACACCTTC. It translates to CAAEGGNYGYTF.

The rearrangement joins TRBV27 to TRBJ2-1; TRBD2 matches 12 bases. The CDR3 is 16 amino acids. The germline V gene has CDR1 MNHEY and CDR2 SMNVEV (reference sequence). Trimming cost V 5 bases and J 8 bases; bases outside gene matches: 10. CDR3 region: CASSAPTSGSAYEQFF. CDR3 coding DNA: TGTGCCAGCAGTGCTCCGACTAGCGGGAGTGCTTATGAGCAGTTCTTC.

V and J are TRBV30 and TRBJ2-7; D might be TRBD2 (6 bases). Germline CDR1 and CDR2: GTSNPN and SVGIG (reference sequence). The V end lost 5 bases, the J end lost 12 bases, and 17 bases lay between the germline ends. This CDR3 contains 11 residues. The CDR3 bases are TGTGCCTGGGTCGCTGGAGGGTGGGCGTACTTC. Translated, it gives CAWVAGGWAYF.

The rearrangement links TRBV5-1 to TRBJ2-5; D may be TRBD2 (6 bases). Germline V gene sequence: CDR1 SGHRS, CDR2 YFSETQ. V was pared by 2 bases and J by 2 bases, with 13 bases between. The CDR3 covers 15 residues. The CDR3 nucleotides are TGCGCCAGCAGCTTTTTGGCGGGGCAACAAGAGACCCAGTACTTC. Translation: CASSFLAGQQETQYF.

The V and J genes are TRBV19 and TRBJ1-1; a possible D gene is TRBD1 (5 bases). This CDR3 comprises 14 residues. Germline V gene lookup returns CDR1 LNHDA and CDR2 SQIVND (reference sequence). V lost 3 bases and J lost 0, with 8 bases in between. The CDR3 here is CASSMGPLNTEAFF. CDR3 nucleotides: TGTGCCAGTAGTATGGGACCGCTGAACACTGAAGCTTTCTTT.

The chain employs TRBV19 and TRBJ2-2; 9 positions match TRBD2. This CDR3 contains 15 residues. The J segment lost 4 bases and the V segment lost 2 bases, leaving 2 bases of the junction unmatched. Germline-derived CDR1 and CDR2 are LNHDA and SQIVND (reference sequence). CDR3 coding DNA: TGTGCCAGTAGTATACTAGCGGGGCTCACCGGGGAGCTGTTTTTT. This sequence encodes CASSILAGLTGELFF.

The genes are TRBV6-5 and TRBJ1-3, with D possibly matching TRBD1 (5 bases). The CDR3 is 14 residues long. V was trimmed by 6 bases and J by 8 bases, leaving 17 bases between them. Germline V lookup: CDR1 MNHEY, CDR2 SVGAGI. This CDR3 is CASSSGAKTYTIYF. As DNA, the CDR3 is TGTGCCAGCAGCTCCGGGGCGAAGACTTACACCATATATTTT.

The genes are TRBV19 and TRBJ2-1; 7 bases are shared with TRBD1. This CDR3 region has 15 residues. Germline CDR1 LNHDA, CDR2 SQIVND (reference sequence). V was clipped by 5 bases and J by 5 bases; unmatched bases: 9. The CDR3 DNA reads TGTGCCAGTAGTCCAGGGCCGGACAGGCACAATGAGCAGTTCTTC. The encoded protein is CASSPGPDRHNEQFF.

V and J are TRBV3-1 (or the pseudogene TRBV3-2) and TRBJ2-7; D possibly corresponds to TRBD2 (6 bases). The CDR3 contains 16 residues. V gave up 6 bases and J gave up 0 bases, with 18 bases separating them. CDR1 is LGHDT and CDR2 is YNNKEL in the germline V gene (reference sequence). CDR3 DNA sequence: TGTGCCAGCAGTCGGAGGGGAGGCCACAGCTCCTACGAGCAGTACTTC. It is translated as CASSRRGGHSSYEQYF.

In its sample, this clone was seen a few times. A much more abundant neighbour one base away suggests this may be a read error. CDR3: CASSPGTGFNQPQHF. Here the CDR3 DNA reads TGTGCCAGCAGCCCCGGGACAGGGTTCAATCAGCCCCAGCATTTT. This sequence joins TRBV7-9 and TRBJ1-5; 9 nucleotides match TRBD1. The CDR3 has 15 residues. Germline assignment: CDR1 SEHNR and CDR2 FQNEAQ (reference sequence). V lost 5 bases to trimming and J lost 3 bases; unmatched junction nucleotides: 5.

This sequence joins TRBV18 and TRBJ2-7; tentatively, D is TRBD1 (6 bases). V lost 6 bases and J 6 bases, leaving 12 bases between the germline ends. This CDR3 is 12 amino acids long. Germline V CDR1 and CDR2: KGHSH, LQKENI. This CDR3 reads CASSLQGSEQYF. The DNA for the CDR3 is TGTGCCAGCTCGCTACAGGGCAGCGAGCAGTACTTC.

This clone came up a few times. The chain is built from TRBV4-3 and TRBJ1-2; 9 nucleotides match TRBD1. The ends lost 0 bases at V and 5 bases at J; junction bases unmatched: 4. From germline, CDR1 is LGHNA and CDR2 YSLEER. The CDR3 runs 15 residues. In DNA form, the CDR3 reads TGCGCCAGCAGCCAAGATCGGACAGGGGATTATGGCTACACCTTC. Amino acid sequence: CASSQDRTGDYGYTF.